Listed below are T cell receptor beta chains from one sample, sequenced in a study of vaccination and CD4 T cells after COVID-19. Antigen specificity for these receptors is unknown. Using its own MiXCR run on the PCR reads, TCRdb lists one record per CDR3 protein. The sample lists about 19,000 distinct CDR3 sequences, more than 40% occurring once. The sequences come from CD4+ T cells from blood, cultured in vitro, collected before SARS-CoV-2 vaccination. The source of these receptors is a human donor who had recovered from COVID-19. Each CDR3 is given with its conserved first and last residue. The D gene is left open where the match is weak. Size is omitted from some rows. Given values are once, few, many or a class for expanded clones.

j_call d_call clone_size v_call cdr3_aa cdr3_nt
TRBJ1-5 . few TRBV20-1 CSAAQGIDQPQHF TGCAGTGCCGCCCAGGGCATAGATCAGCCCCAGCATTTT
TRBJ1-2 . once TRBV12-3/TRBV12-4 CASSFSEHYGYTF TGTGCCAGCAGTTTTAGCGAACACTATGGCTACACCTTC
TRBJ1-1 . few TRBV2 CASRRFVDTEAFF TGTGCCAGCCGTCGTTTCGTTGACACTGAAGCTTTCTTT
TRBJ1-1 . few TRBV6-2/TRBV6-3 CASSYQEREAFF TGTGCCAGCAGTTATCAGGAGCGCGAAGCTTTCTTT
TRBJ2-1 TRBD2 . TRBV15 CATLEPGGPHNEQFF TGTGCCACCTTGGAACCGGGAGGGCCCCACAATGAGCAGTTCTTC
TRBJ2-7 . . TRBV6-1 CATARGASYEQYF TGTGCCACCGCGAGGGGGGCCTCCTACGAGCAGTACTTC
TRBJ1-1 . once TRBV28 CASSLGDPMGTEAFF TGTGCCAGCAGTCTGGGGGACCCCATGGGCACTGAAGCTTTCTTT
TRBJ2-3 . . TRBV6-1 CASSEQGTLVRDTQYF TGTGCCAGCAGTGAACAGGGGACACTGGTCCGGGATACGCAGTATTTT
TRBJ2-5 . . TRBV7-2 CASSLGGARETQYF TGTGCCAGCAGCCTAGGGGGGGCGAGAGAGACCCAGTACTTC
TRBJ2-2 TRBD1 . TRBV19 CASSRGTGDTGELFF TGTGCCAGTAGTAGGGGGACAGGGGACACCGGGGAGCTGTTTTTT
TRBJ2-5 TRBD2 few TRBV19 CASSITGRAGGRETQYF TGTGCCAGTAGTATTACCGGGCGAGCGGGGGGGCGCGAGACCCAGTACTTC
TRBJ2-1 . . TRBV6-2/TRBV6-3 CASSYVRPQGNEQFF TGTGCCAGCAGTTACGTCAGGCCTCAAGGGAATGAGCAGTTCTTC
TRBJ1-6 TRBD1 few TRBV11-2 CASSPLWTGSNSPLHF TGTGCCAGCAGCCCCCTCTGGACAGGGAGCAATTCACCCCTCCACTTT
TRBJ2-3 . . TRBV28 CASSFRVVMADTQYF TGTGCCAGCAGTTTCAGGGTAGTTATGGCAGATACGCAGTATTTT
TRBJ2-3 . . TRBV27 CASSPWGLDTQYF TGTGCCAGCAGCCCTTGGGGTTTAGATACGCAGTATTTT
TRBJ1-1 TRBD1 . TRBV28 CASSPTGGAFEAFF TGTGCCAGCAGCCCGACAGGGGGCGCATTTGAAGCTTTCTTT
TRBJ1-3 . . TRBV7-2 CASSYVGTGSGNTIYF TGTGCCAGCAGCTACGTCGGGACGGGCTCTGGAAACACCATATATTTT
TRBJ2-2 . few TRBV25-1 CASSAVGEGELFF TGTGCCAGCAGTGCGGTCGGTGAGGGGGAGCTGTTTTTT
TRBJ2-7 TRBD1 once TRBV7-3 CASSLRKPGQGFHEQYF TGTGCCAGCAGCTTAAGAAAGCCGGGACAGGGCTTCCACGAGCAGTACTTC
TRBJ1-1 . . TRBV27 CASRADRNTEAFF TGTGCCAGCAGAGCGGACAGGAACACTGAAGCTTTCTTT
TRBJ2-5 TRBD2 . TRBV7-2 CASSTSGTGQTQYF TGTGCCAGCAGCACTAGCGGGACAGGACAGACCCAGTACTTC
TRBJ2-2 TRBD1 few TRBV11-2 CASSLAGTGPGELFF TGTGCCAGCAGCTTAGCGGGGACAGGGCCCGGGGAGCTGTTTTTT
TRBJ1-6 . . TRBV20-1 CSAKIREEGSSPLHF TGCAGTGCCAAGATCCGGGAAGAGGGAAGTTCACCCCTCCACTTT
TRBJ1-2 . . TRBV7-2 CASSLDTRPRANYGYTF TGTGCCAGCAGCTTAGATACGCGGCCCAGGGCCAACTATGGCTACACCTTC
TRBJ1-2 . once TRBV29-1 CSFGTTDNYGYTF TGCAGCTTCGGGACCACCGATAACTATGGCTACACCTTC
TRBJ2-6 TRBD2 . TRBV7-9 CASSPMSLAGPSGANVLTF TGTGCCAGCAGCCCCATGTCTTTAGCGGGCCCTTCTGGGGCCAACGTCCTGACTTTC
TRBJ2-2 . . TRBV28 CASRAPRDARPNTGELFF TGTGCCAGCAGGGCCCCCCGGGATGCGAGGCCGAACACCGGGGAGCTGTTTTTT
TRBJ2-1 TRBD2 . TRBV7-2 CASSLETSGSSYNEQFF TGTGCCAGCAGCTTAGAAACTAGCGGCAGCTCCTACAATGAGCAGTTCTTC
TRBJ1-5 . few TRBV19 CASSIRTQGMGDQPQHF TGTGCCAGTAGTATTCGGACCCAGGGTATGGGGGATCAGCCCCAGCATTTT
TRBJ1-1 . few TRBV2 CASRQGTFWAFF TGTGCCAGCAGACAAGGGACTTTTTGGGCTTTCTTT
TRBJ1-5 TRBD1 . TRBV19 CASSIRQGGARGQPQHF TGTGCCAGTAGTATTCGACAGGGAGGTGCGCGGGGTCAGCCCCAGCATTTT
TRBJ1-1 TRBD1 . TRBV30 CAGTGGNTEAFF TGTGCCGGGACAGGGGGGAACACTGAAGCTTTCTTT
TRBJ1-1 . few TRBV20-1 CSATRTAKNTEAFF TGCAGTGCCACCCGGACAGCGAAGAACACTGAAGCTTTCTTT
TRBJ1-2 . . TRBV10-3 CAIGGNYGYTF TGTGCCATCGGGGGGAACTATGGCTACACCTTC
TRBJ1-2 . . TRBV19 CATLQTSYTF TGTGCCACACTGCAGACGAGCTACACCTTC
TRBJ2-3 TRBD2 few TRBV20-1 CSATAGGQYGTDTQYF TGCAGTGCTACAGCGGGAGGCCAATATGGCACAGATACGCAGTATTTT
TRBJ2-3 TRBD2 . TRBV20-1 CSARNPTSGTDTQYF TGCAGTGCTAGAAACCCGACTAGCGGCACAGATACGCAGTATTTT
TRBJ1-6 . . TRBV11-2 CAGSPLYNSPLHF TGTGCCGGCAGCCCCCTATATAATTCACCCCTCCACTTT
TRBJ2-3 . . TRBV10-3 CAIRLRGGTDTQYF TGTGCCATCAGGTTGCGGGGCGGGACAGATACGCAGTATTTT
TRBJ2-1 . . TRBV12-3/TRBV12-4 CASSLDGNEQFF TGTGCCAGCAGTTTAGACGGGAATGAGCAGTTCTTC
TRBJ2-3 TRBD2 . TRBV20-1 CSAPSGVTDTQYF TGCAGTGCTCCTAGCGGGGTAACAGATACGCAGTATTTT
TRBJ2-7 TRBD1 . TRBV11-3 CASSPRDRRYEQYF TGTGCCAGCAGCCCACGGGACAGGAGATACGAGCAGTACTTC
TRBJ2-3 TRBD2 . TRBV7-8 CVSTSGRAPFSTDTQYF TGTGTCTCGACTAGCGGGAGGGCCCCGTTTAGCACAGATACGCAGTATTTT
TRBJ2-2 . . TRBV19 CASTLRQTGELFF TGTGCCAGTACCCTGAGACAGACCGGGGAGCTGTTTTTT
TRBJ2-2 TRBD2 . TRBV25-1 CASSDYLAGGPGELFF TGTGCCAGCAGTGATTATCTAGCGGGAGGGCCCGGGGAGCTGTTTTTT
TRBJ2-7 . . TRBV11-3 CASSETGWPYEQYF TGTGCCAGCAGCGAAACAGGGTGGCCCTACGAGCAGTACTTC
TRBJ1-1 . . TRBV10-1 CASSRVPGGRAEAFF TGCGCCAGCAGTCGCGTCCCGGGGGGGCGGGCTGAAGCTTTCTTT
TRBJ1-1 . . TRBV4-1 CASSQADLGGTEAFF TGCGCCAGCAGCCAGGCCGACCTGGGGGGCACTGAAGCTTTCTTT
TRBJ1-4 . . TRBV27 CASSPGGFDEKLFF TGTGCCAGCAGCCCGGGAGGGTTCGATGAAAAACTGTTTTTT
TRBJ2-3 . few TRBV21-1 CASSKRVAGRRPMTQYF TGTGCCAGCAGCAAAAGGGTAGCGGGGAGACGACCTATGACGCAGTATTTT
TRBJ1-2 TRBD1 medium-sized TRBV27 CASSHRGGPRVRRGYTF TGTGCCAGCAGCCACAGGGGGGGGCCCCGAGTAAGGAGAGGCTACACCTTC
TRBJ2-1 TRBD1 few TRBV2 CASSDDRVGNEQFF TGTGCCAGCAGTGACGACAGGGTCGGGAATGAGCAGTTCTTC
TRBJ1-1 TRBD1 few TRBV6-1 CASSERTGGRSSEAFF TGTGCCAGCAGTGAGAGGACAGGGGGCAGGAGCTCTGAAGCTTTCTTT